Listed below are T cell receptor beta chains from one sample, sequenced in a study of T-cell reconstitution after alpha-beta-depleted transplantation in children. One entry per CDR3 protein, called by TCRdb with MiXCR from the PCR reads. Of roughly 150,000 distinct CDR3 sequences listed, 8.5% to 14% were seen once; the top ten hold under 15%. The material was PBMCs, obtained before TCRalphabeta/CD19-depleted stem cell transplant. Receptors were obtained from a boy aged 2 to 10 with acute myeloid leukemia, due to receive a stem cell transplant. CDR3s include the opening cysteine and the closing phenylalanine or tryptophan. D genes are given only for firm matches. Clone size is shown for a subset of rows, as once, few, many or a class of expanded clone.

>TRBJ1-6|.|TRBV6-1|16|few
TGTGCCAGCAACACAGGACGGTCCCCTTATAATTCACCCCTCCACTTT
CASNTGRSPYNSPLHF
>TRBJ1-1|.|TRBV21-1|17|many
TGTGCCAGGAGTCCTGGCTCGGGGCAGGTCCTTAACACTGAAGCTTTCTTT
CARSPGSGQVLNTEAFF
>TRBJ1-2|.|TRBV12-3/TRBV12-4|14|many
TGTGCCAGCAGAAACGATACGGGCAACTATGGCTACACCTTC
CASRNDTGNYGYTF
>TRBJ1-1|.|TRBV12-3/TRBV12-4|13|many
TGTGCCAGCAGCCCGGGACCGACCGCTGAAGCTTTCTTT
CASSPGPTAEAFF
>TRBJ2-1|.|TRBV3-1|13|many
TGTGCCAGCCAACCTGGACAAGACAATGAGCAGTTCTTC
CASQPGQDNEQFF
>TRBJ1-1|.|TRBV12-3/TRBV12-4|14|many
TGTGCCAGCAGTTTCGGTCCGGGGGGCACTGAAGCTTTCTTT
CASSFGPGGTEAFF
>TRBJ2-7|.|TRBV6-1|15|many
TGTGCCAGCAGCGAGGGGGGCAGGGGAAGCAGCGAGCAGTACTTC
CASSEGGRGSSEQYF
>TRBJ2-1|.|TRBV9|9|many
TGTGCCAGCAGCGGTGAGCAGTTCTTC
CASSGEQFF
>TRBJ1-6|.|TRBV2|12|many
TGTGCCAGCAGCGAGTCCATTTCACCCCTCCACTTT
CASSESISPLHF
>TRBJ2-7|.|TRBV5-1|15|many
TGCGCCAGCAGCTTGGGACGTGGGTATGCCTACGAGCAGTACTTC
CASSLGRGYAYEQYF
>TRBJ2-3|TRBD1|TRBV5-1|15|many
TGCGCCAGCAGCTTAGGGCAGGGGGCTATCGATACGCAGTATTTT
CASSLGQGAIDTQYF
>TRBJ2-3|TRBD2|TRBV6-1|17|many
TGTGCCAGCAGCAACACTAAAAGCGGGAGGGGGACAGATACGCAGTATTTT
CASSNTKSGRGTDTQYF
>TRBJ2-5|TRBD1|TRBV5-8|16|many
TGTGCCAGCAGCTTGGGTGACAGGGGATTACAAGAGACCCAGTACTTC
CASSLGDRGLQETQYF
>TRBJ1-1|.|TRBV6-5|18|many
TGTGCCAGCAGTTACTCGGGCGGGGGCGAGAAGCCAAACACTGAAGCTTTCTTT
CASSYSGGGEKPNTEAFF
>TRBJ1-5|.|TRBV18|13|.
TGTGCCAGCTCACCACTATCTGCTCAGCCCCAGCATTTT
CASSPLSAQPQHF
>TRBJ1-1|.|TRBV27|11|many
TGTGCCAGCAGTGAGAGGGGGGAAGCTTTCTTT
CASSERGEAFF
>TRBJ2-1|.|TRBV19|15|few
TGTGCCAGTAGTGTCTGGGGCGCAAACTACAATGAGCAGTTCTTC
CASSVWGANYNEQFF
>TRBJ1-6|TRBD1|TRBV12-3/TRBV12-4|14|many
TGTGCCAGCACCGTGACAGGGAGTAATTCACCCCTCCACTTT
CASTVTGSNSPLHF
>TRBJ1-1|.|TRBV12-3/TRBV12-4|12|many
TGTGCCAGCAGTTTAAGGAACACTGAAGCTTTCTTT
CASSLRNTEAFF
>TRBJ2-1|.|TRBV9|16|.
TGTGCCAGCAGCCCATGGCGGGACGTCTCCTACAATGAGCAGTTCTTC
CASSPWRDVSYNEQFF
>TRBJ1-4|.|TRBV6-5|17|many
TGTGCCAGCAGTCGACATCCTTTCGGGGGGATTAATGAAAAACTGTTTTTT
CASSRHPFGGINEKLFF
>TRBJ1-5|.|TRBV7-6|13|many
TGTGCCAGCAGCAAAGGGGCCAATCAGCCCCAGCATTTT
CASSKGANQPQHF
>TRBJ2-6|.|TRBV27|16|many
TGTGCCACCCACCCCCAATGGGGACCTGGGGCCAACGTCCTGACTTTC
CATHPQWGPGANVLTF
>TRBJ1-2|.|TRBV25-1|15|few
TGTGCCAGCAGTGAATCGGGGGGCCAAGGTTGGGGCTACACCTTC
CASSESGGQGWGYTF
>TRBJ1-6|.|TRBV2|18|many
TGTGCCAGCAGTCCCTTGGCACTGACAAGCTCCTATAATTCACCCCTCCACTTT
CASSPLALTSSYNSPLHF
>TRBJ2-5|TRBD2|TRBV5-6|16|many
TGTGCCAGCAGCTCCTATCCCGGGGGGGCTTTGGAGACCCAGTACTTC
CASSSYPGGALETQYF
>TRBJ2-7|TRBD1|TRBV28|14|many
TGTGCCAGCACCTTGACAGGGGTTGGCTACGAGCAGTACTTC
CASTLTGVGYEQYF
>TRBJ2-7|.|TRBV19|15|few
TGTGCCAGTAGTACTTGGATTGGGCACTCCTACGAGCAGTACTTC
CASSTWIGHSYEQYF
>TRBJ1-1|.|TRBV18|16|many
TGTGCCAGCTCACCACCGGGGATTCTTATGAACACTGAAGCTTTCTTT
CASSPPGILMNTEAFF
>TRBJ2-2|.|TRBV7-9|16|many
TGTGCCAGCAGCTTAGTTCCGACAGACAACACCGGGGAGCTGTTTTTT
CASSLVPTDNTGELFF